This T cell receptor (beta chain) comes out of a study of CD8+CD57+ T cells in acquired aplastic anemia. Details on this clonotype: Antigen: not known.

Study conclusions and caveats: Some 29 shared CD8+ CDR3s appeared highly expressed within patients' immunodominant clones.

CDR3 length: 15 residues. Trimming cost V 2 bases and J 2 bases; bases outside gene matches: 3. In germline, CDR1 is MNHNY, CDR2 SVGAGI (reference sequence). Before being chosen for sequencing, patients had shown CD8+CD57+ cell expansion by flow cytometry. Acquired aplastic anemia of severe grade affected all patients. Profiling that covered TCR beta VDJ and CDR3 relied on genomic DNA as its template. One entry per CDR3 protein, called by TCRdb with MiXCR from the reads. The table records 180,000 or so distinct CDR3 sequences, roughly 60% of them present only once. This clonotype originated in a human donor with aplastic anemia. The sample comprised sorted CD4+, CD8+, or CD8+CD57+ T cells (not recorded which) from PBMCs. The V gene is TRBV6-6, the J gene TRBJ1-2, with 9 nucleotides matching TRBD1. The CDR3 here is CASSYGGQGNYGYTF. The DNA of the CDR3 is TGTGCCAGCAGTTACGGGGGACAGGGCAACTATGGCTACACCTTC.